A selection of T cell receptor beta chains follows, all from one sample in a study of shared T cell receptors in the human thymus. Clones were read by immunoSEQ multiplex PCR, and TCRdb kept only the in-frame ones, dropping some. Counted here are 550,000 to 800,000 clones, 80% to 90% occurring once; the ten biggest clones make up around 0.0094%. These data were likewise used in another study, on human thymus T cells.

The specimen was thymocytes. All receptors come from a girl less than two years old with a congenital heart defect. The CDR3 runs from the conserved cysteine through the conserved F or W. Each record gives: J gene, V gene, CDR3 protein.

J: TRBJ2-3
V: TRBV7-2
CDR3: CASSLVGGPPDTQYF

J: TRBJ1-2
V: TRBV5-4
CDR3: CASSLRTDRGVGYTF

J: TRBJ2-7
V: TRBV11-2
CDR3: CASSDPGLAGGPVEQYF

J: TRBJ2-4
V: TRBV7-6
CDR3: CASSLAVREGIQYF

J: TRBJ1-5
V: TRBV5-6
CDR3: CASSLRGSAGDGNQPQHF

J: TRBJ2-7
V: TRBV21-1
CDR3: CASSKVACSSLYEQYF

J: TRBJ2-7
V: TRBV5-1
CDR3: CASSTSGTGENEQYF

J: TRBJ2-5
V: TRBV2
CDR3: CASSGAGQETQYF

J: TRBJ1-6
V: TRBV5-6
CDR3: CASSSLWTGLDSPLHF

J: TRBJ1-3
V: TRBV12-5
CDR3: CASGMTGQVLSGNTIYF

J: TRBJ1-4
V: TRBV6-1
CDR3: CASTGLTNEKLFF

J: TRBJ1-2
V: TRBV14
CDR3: CASSQVAGDYGYTF

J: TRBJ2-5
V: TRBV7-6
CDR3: CASSLDRGETQYF

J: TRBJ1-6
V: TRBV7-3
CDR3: CASSLKLNSPLHF

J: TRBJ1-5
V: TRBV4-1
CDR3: CASSQDLGGNQPQHF

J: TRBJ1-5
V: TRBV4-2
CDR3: CASSQGWPGWKGQPQHF

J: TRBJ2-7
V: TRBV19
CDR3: CASNLGDRDGEQYF

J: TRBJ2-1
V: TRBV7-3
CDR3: CASSSAGGSEQFF

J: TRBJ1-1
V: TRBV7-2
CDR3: CASSSAGTTNTEAFF

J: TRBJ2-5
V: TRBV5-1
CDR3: CASSLALAGDIETQYF

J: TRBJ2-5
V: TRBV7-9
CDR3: CASRPPFPGQGETQYF

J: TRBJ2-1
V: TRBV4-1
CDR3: CASSPPETGTPDNEQFF

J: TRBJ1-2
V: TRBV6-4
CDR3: CASLPCGTGGNGYTF

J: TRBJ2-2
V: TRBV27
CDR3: CASSLSRAVTGELFF

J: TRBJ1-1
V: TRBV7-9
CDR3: CASRLGGPTNTEAFF

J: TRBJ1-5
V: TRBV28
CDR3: CASSLMGQGVGSNQPQHF

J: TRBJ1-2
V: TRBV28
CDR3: CASSPSRGQGAGYGYTF

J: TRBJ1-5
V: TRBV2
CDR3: CASKPTGLTYSNQPQHF

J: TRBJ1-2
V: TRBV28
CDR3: CASWSSQAGRTPAGYGYTF